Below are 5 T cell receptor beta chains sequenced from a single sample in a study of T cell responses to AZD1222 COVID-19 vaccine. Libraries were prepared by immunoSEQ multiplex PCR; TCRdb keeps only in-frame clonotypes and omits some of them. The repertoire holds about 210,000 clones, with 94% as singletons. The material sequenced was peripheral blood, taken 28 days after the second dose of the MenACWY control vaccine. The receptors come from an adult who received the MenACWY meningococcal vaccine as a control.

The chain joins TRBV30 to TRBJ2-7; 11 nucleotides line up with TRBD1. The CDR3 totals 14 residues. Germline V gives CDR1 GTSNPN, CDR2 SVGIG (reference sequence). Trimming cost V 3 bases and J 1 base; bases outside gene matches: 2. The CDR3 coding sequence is TGTGCCTGGAGGGGGACAGGGGGGTCCTACGAGCAGTACTTC. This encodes CAWRGTGGSYEQYF. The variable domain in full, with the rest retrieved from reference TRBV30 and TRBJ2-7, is SQTIHQWPATLVQPVGSPLSLECTVEGTSNPNLYWYRQAAGRGLQLLFYSVGIGQISSEVPQNLSASRPQDRQFILSSKKLLLSDSGFYLCAWRGTGGSYEQYFGPGTRLTVT.

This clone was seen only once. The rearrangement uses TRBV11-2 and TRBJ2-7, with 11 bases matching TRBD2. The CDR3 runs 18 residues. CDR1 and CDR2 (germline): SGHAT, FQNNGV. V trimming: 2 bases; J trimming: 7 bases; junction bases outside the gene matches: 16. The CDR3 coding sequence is TGTGCCAGCAGCTTACTTAGCGGGAGGGCCCGTAGATTTTGGGAGCAGTACTTC. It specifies CASSLLSGRARRFWEQYF. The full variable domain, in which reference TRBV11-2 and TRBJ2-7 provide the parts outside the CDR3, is EAGVAQSPRYKIIEKRQSVAFWCNPISGHATLYWYQQILGQGPKLLIQFQNNGVVDDSQLPKDRFSAERLKGVDSTLKIQPAKLEDSAVYLCASSLLSGRARRFWEQYFGPGTRLTVT.

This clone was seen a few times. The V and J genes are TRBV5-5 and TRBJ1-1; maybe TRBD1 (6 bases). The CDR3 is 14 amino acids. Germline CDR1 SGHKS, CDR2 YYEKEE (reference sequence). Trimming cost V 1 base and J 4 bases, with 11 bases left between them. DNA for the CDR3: TGTGCCAGCAGCTTGACAGGGAGTGGCACTGAAGCTTTCTTT. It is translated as CASSLTGSGTEAFF.

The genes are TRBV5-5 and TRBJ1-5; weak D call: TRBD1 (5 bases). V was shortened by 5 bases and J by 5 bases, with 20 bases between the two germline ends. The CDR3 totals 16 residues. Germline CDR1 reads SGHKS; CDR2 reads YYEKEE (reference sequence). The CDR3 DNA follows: TGTGCCAGCAGTTCCCGACACGGTGGGGCCGATCAGCCCCAGCATTTT. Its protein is CASSSRHGGADQPQHF.

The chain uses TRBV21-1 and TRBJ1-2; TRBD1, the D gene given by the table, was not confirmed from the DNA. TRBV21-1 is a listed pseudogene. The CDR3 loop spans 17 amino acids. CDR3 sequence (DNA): TGTGCCAGCAGCAAAGGGGGATGGACAGAAGGATCCTATGGCTACACCTTC. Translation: CASSKGGWTEGSYGYTF.